The next 20 T cell receptor beta chains were all read from a single sample in a study of cytomegalovirus exposure and HLA in healthy donors. Generated by immunoSEQ multiplex PCR, the TCRdb table keeps only in-frame clones and is missing some. This table has 200,000 to 250,000 clones, 65% to 85% appearing once. Sequenced input: PBMCs. Receptors originate from a woman aged 30 to 39 in good health and CMV-seropositive.

J is TRBJ1-1 and V is TRBV9, with no clear D. Trimming stripped 2 bases from V and 3 bases from J, with 14 bases between. The germline gives CDR1 SGDLS, CDR2 YYNGEE. This CDR3 is built from 15 residues. The CDR3 loop reads CASSVGGAGYTEAFF. For the CDR3, the DNA is TGTGCCAGCAGCGTCGGAGGAGCCGGGTACACTGAAGCTTTCTTT.

The chain has TRBV27 and TRBJ2-6; 8 nucleotides align to TRBD1. J was trimmed by 2 bases and V by 3 bases; bases with no gene match: 12. This CDR3 has 19 residues. Per germline, CDR1 MNHEY and CDR2 SMNVEV (reference sequence). The CDR3 DNA follows: TGTGCCAGCAGTTTTCAGGGCAGGGGGCAGGTCGCTGGGGCCAACGTCCTGACTTTC. Its translation: CASSFQGRGQVAGANVLTF. Together with reference TRBV27 and TRBJ2-6, the CDR3 gives the full variable domain: EAQVTQNPRYLITVTGKKLTVTCSQNMNHEYMSWYRQDPGLGLRQIYYSMNVEVTDKGDVPEGYKVSRKEKRNFPLILESPSPNQTSLYFCASSFQGRGQVAGANVLTFGAGSRLTVL.

The chain has TRBV19 and TRBJ2-3, with TRBD1 identical over 8 bases. The CDR3 has 15 residues. Trimming took 6 bases from V and 3 from J; bases not matched to a gene: 8. Looked up from germline, CDR1 is LNHDA and CDR2 is SQIVND (reference sequence). This chain's CDR3 is CASSSRGRGTDTQYF. The CDR3, as DNA: TGTGCCAGTAGCAGCAGGGGGCGCGGGACAGATACGCAGTATTTT.

The chain links TRBV5-4 to TRBJ2-7, with TRBD2 identical over 10 bases. The germline gives CDR1 SGHNT, CDR2 YYREEE (reference sequence). The CDR3 spans 15 residues. J gave up 3 bases and V 5 bases, and 8 bases lay outside the gene matches. The CDR3 reads CASSYGGTSVYEQYF. The CDR3 region has the DNA TGTGCCAGCAGTTATGGGGGGACTAGCGTCTACGAGCAGTACTTC.

The chain couples TRBV7-9 to TRBJ2-3; D call uncertain. The V gene's germline CDR1 is SEHNR and CDR2 FQNEAQ (reference sequence). The germline V and J ends were trimmed by 6 bases and 3 bases, with 7 bases remaining between them. The CDR3 is made up of 12 amino acids. This CDR3 is CASRIATDTQYF. CDR3 coding DNA: TGTGCCAGCAGAATAGCAACAGATACGCAGTATTTT.

This clone was detected only a few times. This chain joins TRBV9 and TRBJ1-1; TRBD1 might be the D (6 bases). V was cut by 0 bases and J by 0 bases, with 15 bases left in between. The CDR3 spans 17 residues. Looked up from germline, CDR1 is SGDLS and CDR2 is YYNGEE. CDR3 loop: CASSVAPTGTMNTEAFF. Written as DNA, the CDR3 is TGTGCCAGCAGCGTAGCTCCAACCGGGACAATGAACACTGAAGCTTTCTTT.

This clone was observed once. V usage is TRBV5-4 and J usage is TRBJ2-3, with 7 bases that match TRBD2. The CDR3 has 13 amino acids. CDR1 and CDR2 (germline): SGHNT, YYREEE (reference sequence). J lost 4 bases, V lost 4 bases, and 3 bases had no gene match. The DNA for the CDR3 is TGTGCCAGCAGCCCCGGACTAGCAGATACGCAGTATTTT. It translates to CASSPGLADTQYF.

V usage is TRBV9 and J usage is TRBJ2-3; TRBD1 or TRBD2 may be the D gene (5 bases each). This CDR3 spans 13 amino acids. Germline CDR1 and CDR2: SGDLS and YYNGEE. Trimming pared 0 bases from V and 5 bases from J, leaving 7 bases between. DNA for the CDR3: TGTGCCAGCAGCGTAGTGGGGGTAGATACGCAGTATTTT. Translated: CASSVVGVDTQYF.

In DNA form, the CDR3 reads TGTGCCAGCAGCTTCGGGACAGGAACAGATACGCAGTATTTT. It codes for CASSFGTGTDTQYF. V gene TRBV7-9 combines with J gene TRBJ2-3; the match to TRBD1 covers 8 bases. The CDR3 extends over 14 amino acids. Trimming cost V 3 bases and J 3 bases; bases outside gene matches: 2. Germline loops: CDR1 SEHNR, CDR2 FQNEAQ (reference sequence).

In its sample, this clone was seen a few times. CDR3 coding DNA: TGTGCCAGCAGTTACGTTTCAGCGGGAGGCTACGAGCAGTACTTC. This encodes CASSYVSAGGYEQYF. The V and J genes are TRBV6-5 and TRBJ2-7; TRBD2 matches at 9 bases. Germline CDR1 MNHEY, CDR2 SVGAGI. The CDR3 length is 15 residues. With V trimmed by 2 bases and J by 3 bases, 5 bases remained unmatched.

V and J are TRBV29-1 and TRBJ1-2, with 7 bases matching TRBD1. This CDR3 has 13 residues. The germline CDR1 and CDR2 sequences are SQVTM and ANQGSEA. The J segment lost 6 bases and the V segment lost 5 bases, leaving 9 bases of the junction unmatched. CDR3 loop: CSVPGRGRDGYTF. CDR3 coding DNA: TGCAGCGTTCCTGGGAGGGGGCGGGATGGCTACACCTTC.

This clone has more than one count but fewer than ten. The chain joins TRBV7-2 to TRBJ1-1, with TRBD1 matching 7 bases. This CDR3 contains 13 residues. The ends lost 5 bases at V and 4 bases at J; junction bases unmatched: 4. Germline CDR1 is SGHTA and CDR2 is FQGNSA. DNA of the CDR3: TGTGCCAGCAGCACACAGGGGACCACTGAAGCTTTCTTT. Protein: CASSTQGTTEAFF.

The rearrangement links TRBV5-6 to TRBJ1-5, with D possibly matching TRBD1 (6 bases). Trimming took 4 bases from V and 1 from J, leaving 21 bases between them. The CDR3 sequence is 18 residues long. Germline V gives CDR1 SGHDT, CDR2 YYEEEE. The CDR3 loop is CASSRGLDSTGSNQPQHF. Here the CDR3 DNA reads TGTGCCAGCAGCCGGGGCCTGGACAGTACGGGGAGCAATCAGCCCCAGCATTTT.

This chain uses TRBV10-3 with TRBJ2-7; D might be TRBD1 (5 bases). Germline CDR1 is ENHRY and CDR2 is SYGVKD. The CDR3 runs to 13 residues. Between the trimmed V and J ends, which lost 5 bases and 2 bases, there was a span of 10 bases. CDR3 sequence reads: CAISLDRTYEQYF. CDR3 coding DNA: TGTGCCATCAGTCTTGACAGAACCTACGAGCAGTACTTC.

This clone turned up a few times. The chain links TRBV5-1 to TRBJ2-7; D is unclear. Germline CDR1 reads SGHRS; CDR2 reads YFSETQ. Trimming removed 0 bases from V and 2 bases from J, with 3 bases in between. The CDR3 runs 12 residues. CDR3: CASSLDAYEQYF. The CDR3 nucleotides read TGCGCCAGCAGCTTGGACGCCTACGAGCAGTACTTC.

The rearrangement links TRBV4-1 to TRBJ1-1; D ambiguous. Trimming removed 4 bases from V and 1 base from J, with 7 bases in between. Germline V lookup: CDR1 MGHRA, CDR2 YSYEKL. The CDR3 runs to 13 residues. The CDR3 loop is CASSRSRNTEAFF. CDR3 DNA sequence: TGCGCCAGCAGCCGATCAAGGAACACTGAAGCTTTCTTT.

The DNA of the CDR3 is TGTGCCAGCAGCGACAAACTAGCGGGAGGGAAAGAGACCCAGTACTTC. It encodes CASSDKLAGGKETQYF. This chain connects TRBV4-2 to TRBJ2-5, with 13 bases lining up with TRBD2. Losses at the gene ends were 5 bases for V and 3 bases for J; bases not matched to a gene: 6. The germline gives CDR1 LGHNA, CDR2 YNFKEQ. The CDR3 has 16 amino acids.

This chain links TRBV18 with TRBJ1-2, with TRBD1 matching over 7 bases. Germline V gene data show CDR1 as KGHSH and CDR2 as LQKENI. The CDR3 totals 15 residues. V dropped 3 bases and J dropped 3; count of bases not matched to a gene: 7. The CDR3 reads CASSPAGRGDYGYTF. The CDR3 DNA reads as TGTGCCAGCTCACCTGCCGGCAGGGGGGACTATGGCTACACCTTC.

This rearrangement joins TRBV25-1 to TRBJ2-7, with D tentatively TRBD1 (6 bases). CDR3 size: 13 residues. Trimming stripped 4 bases from V and 4 bases from J, with 11 bases between. Germline CDR1 reads MGHDK; CDR2 reads SYGVNS. CDR3 region: CASSGDIEYEQYF. CDR3 DNA: TGTGCCAGCAGTGGGGACATAGAATACGAGCAGTACTTC.

The chain uses TRBV6-1 and TRBJ1-2; D ambiguous. The germline gives CDR1 MNHNS, CDR2 SASEGT. The CDR3 consists of 13 residues. V shed 10 bases and J shed 4 bases, with 16 bases lying between them. The CDR3 coding sequence is TGTGCCACCAGGACTGGGGAAGTCTATGGCTACACCTTC. Translating gives CATRTGEVYGYTF.